Following are 2 T cell receptor beta chains from one sample sequenced in a study of beta chain features in type 1 diabetes. Study-wide results and caveats: Moderately but significantly shorter TCRB CDR3s were found in Type 1 diabetes patients in all four CD4+ subsets.

These receptors lack a known antigen. The study reverse transcribed the entire isolated RNA, so it sequenced expressed TCRB transcripts. The assay was immunoSEQ multiplex PCR, and TCRdb's table has in-frame clones only and misses some. The sample lists hundreds of thousands of clones, 13% to 15% occurring once. Material for sequencing was naive CD4+ T cells from blood. Receptor source: a man aged 25 to 45 with type 1 diabetes.

V is TRBV10-3 and J is TRBJ2-5, with a tentative D call TRBD1 (5 bases). Germline V gene lookup returns CDR1 ENHRY and CDR2 SYGVKD. V was clipped by 5 bases and J by 0 bases, with 7 bases between them. The CDR3 has 13 amino acids. The CDR3 nucleotides are TGTGCCATCAGTCTGACAGACCAAGAGACCCAGTACTTC. Translation gives CAISLTDQETQYF.

The J gene is TRBJ2-5, the V gene TRBV7-3, with 11 bases matching TRBD2. The CDR3 sequence is 15 residues long. V lost 5 bases, J lost 5 bases, and 7 bases stayed unmatched. Germline CDR1 reads SGHTA; CDR2 reads FQGTGA. The CDR3 DNA is TGTGCCAGCAGCCTCCTAGCGGGAGGCCAGGAGACCCAGTACTTC. Translating gives CASSLLAGGQETQYF.